This T cell receptor beta chain was retrieved from a study of cytomegalovirus exposure and HLA in healthy donors (TCRdb year 2017). About the full investigation: According to a later analysis, one platform produced both the 100 to 150 validation repertoires and the roughly 650 repertoires of the first cohort. The study aimed to test whether cataloging public T cell receptors could reveal signatures of past pathogen exposure. High-throughput TCR immunosequencing, statistical association of individual TCRs with disease status, and machine learning were combined to predict cytomegalovirus infection status. Along with the roughly 710-subject first cohort, a separate validation cohort of over a hundred different subjects was used. Beyond this particular receptor, the publication reports: The classifier was reported to diagnose cytomegalovirus status with high specificity and sensitivity in both the original cohort and the validation cohort. It was suggested by the authors that the approach could potentially be generalized to other disease states and immunological phenotypes. The study listed 150 to 200 TCR beta chains as associated with cytomegalovirus. Most TCR sequences were seen in very few donors, while some public TCRs were found in many individuals. A later analysis lacked HLA typing for the validation cohort, so it scored co-occurrence in that cohort across all 120 repertoires. Three of the identified cytomegalovirus-associated TCR beta chains were confirmed in vitro to be specific for cytomegalovirus antigens. Of the cluster scores, roughly 95% were above 0 in a later analysis, which found that TCRs clustered in the first cohort also tended to co-occur in the 120 validation repertoires.

Library preparation employed the immunoSEQ multiplex PCR assay. The authors' analysis ran thus. A statistical classification framework was built for diagnosing cytomegalovirus status from the catalog of TCR beta chain sequences. As stored in TCRdb, this immuneACCESS dataset retains in-frame rearrangements with V and J assigned. A fraction of the clones does not appear; measured against another copy, unresolved V genes explain less than half of the discrepancy, and the remainder lacks a known reason. V and J calls and clone size are given by that table; D and trimming were obtained from the DNA. This sample comprises under 200,000 clones, around nine tenths of them detected only once. The leading ten clones occupy about 9.4% of the sample. The donors were included in the validation cohort of approximately 120 subjects, a group kept apart from the roughly 670-subject first cohort. A word on this clone: Its binding antigen is unknown. No much larger clone is present one base from it, and per-base qualities are unavailable.

The CDR3 runs 19 residues from the cysteine to the phenylalanine. The DNA shown is the 57-base CDR3, in frame from base 1. Trimmed from V: 5 bases; trimmed from J: 0 bases; junction bases lacking a gene match: 13. Taken from the germline V gene, the CDR1 and CDR2 loops are SNHLY and FYNNEI. The chain is made from TRBV2 and TRBJ2-3; 11 middle bases align to TRBD1. This clonotype was obtained from a woman in her late teens or twenties in good health and CMV-seropositive. Sample: PBMCs. This receptor has the CDR3 CASSQIPGQGDLSTDTQYF. The DNA reads TGTGCCAGCAGTCAGATCCCGGGACAGGGGGATCTGAGCACAGATACGCAGTATTTT. This CDR3, with the reference TRBV2 and TRBJ2-3 proteins standing in past its ends, gives the full variable domain EPEVTQTPSHQVTQMGQEVILRCVPISNHLYFYWYRQILGQKVEFLVSFYNNEISEKSEIFDDQFSVERPDGSNFTLKIRSTKLEDSAMYFCASSQIPGQGDLSTDTQYFGPGTRLTVL.